This T cell receptor beta chain is drawn from a study of CXCR3-negative and CXCR3-positive naive CD8 T cells. Study-wide results and limits: Memory, not naive, CXCR3-negative and CXCR3-positive cells differed in TRBV-TRBJ usage. Naive cells with CXCR3 showed TRB CDR3s that were more hydrophobic than those in CXCR3-negative naive cells. Researchers report CXCR3 expression partially decreased after cryopreservation, with fresh PBMCs used in most assays. Naive subsets did not differ in surface CD5, and the authors estimated TCR strength using properties of the TRB CDR3.

TRB cDNA libraries were made by UMI-labeled 5' RACE. With the 5' RACE reads reprocessed, TCRdb shows one record per CDR3 protein and no DNA. This listing includes about 50,000 distinct CDR3 sequences. Phenotypically, naive CD8+ T cells corresponded to CD45RO-CCR7+CD27+CD95-. The CDR3 has 13 residues. In the case of this clonotype: The antigen remains unidentified.

The V gene is TRBV12-3 or TRBV12-4, the J gene TRBJ1-5. Material: naive CXCR3+ CD8+ T cells from blood. As for subset: CD45RO-CCR7+CD27+CD95- naive CD8+ T cells expressing CXCR3 (TNR3+). This TCR came from a human donor in good health. Some clones in this sample may be carry-over from other donors' samples. CDR3 sequence: CASSSGEGQPQHF.